The clone carrying this T cell receptor beta chain is a singleton in its sample. Its antigen is unknown. The sample is drawn from a study of T cell responses to AZD1222 COVID-19 vaccine. Findings of the study overall: In a largely white British group with more females than males, clonal diversity was possibly underestimated. Along spike, vaccine-associated CD4 TCRs were found throughout, with dominance at 160-218 and 743-854.

Sequenced by immunoSEQ multiplex PCR; TCRdb stores in-frame clones only, minus some. The repertoire holds about 190,000 clones, with approximately 94% as singletons. Trimming shortened V by 3 bases and J by 1 base, and 12 bases separated the two germline ends. The V gene's germline CDR1 is KGHSH and CDR2 LQKENI. The CDR3 runs to 15 residues. The chain carries TRBV18 and TRBJ1-1, with D perhaps TRBD1 (6 bases). Sample: peripheral blood, taken 28 days after the second dose of the MenACWY control vaccine. The source is an adult who received the MenACWY meningococcal vaccine as a control. CDR3 in amino acids: CASSPSGHQNTEAFF. CDR3 nucleotide sequence: TGTGCCAGCTCACCGTCGGGACACCAGAACACTGAAGCTTTCTTT.